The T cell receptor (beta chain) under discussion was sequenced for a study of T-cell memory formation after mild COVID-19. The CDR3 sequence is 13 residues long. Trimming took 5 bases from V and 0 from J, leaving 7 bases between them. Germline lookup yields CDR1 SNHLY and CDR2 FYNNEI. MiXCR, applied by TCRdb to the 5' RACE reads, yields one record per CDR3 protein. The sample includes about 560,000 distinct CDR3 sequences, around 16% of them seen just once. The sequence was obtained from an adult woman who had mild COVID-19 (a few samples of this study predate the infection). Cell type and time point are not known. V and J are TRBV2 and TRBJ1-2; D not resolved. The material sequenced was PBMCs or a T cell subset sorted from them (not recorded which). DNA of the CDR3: TGTGCCAGCAGTACGACGGCTAACTATGGCTACACCTTC. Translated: CASSTTANYGYTF.